A single sample is the source of the 30 T cell receptor beta chains below, sequenced in a study of blood T cells in healthy people across ages. Alongside a J-beta primer mix, a sample-barcoded 5' primer served in a second PCR lasting about 7 to 12 cycles. TCRdb re-called the 5' RACE reads through MiXCR, storing one row per CDR3 protein. The table lists 920,000 or so distinct CDR3 sequences, less than 50% of them singletons. Sequencing was done on a sample of blood. The receptors derive from a woman aged 60 to 75 in good health.

This sequence joins TRBV6-1 and TRBJ2-4; weak D call: TRBD2 (6 bases). The germline V gene has CDR1 MNHNS and CDR2 SASEGT. The CDR3 is 16 amino acids. Trimming shortened V by 5 bases and J by 0 bases, and 14 bases separated the two germline ends. The CDR3 nucleotides read TGTGCCAGCAGTCGAAGCGGGTCATTAGCCAAAAACATTCAGTACTTC. Translated, it gives CASSRSGSLAKNIQYF.

Regarding this clonotype: Just one base apart from a much larger clone, this may be a read error. The chain joins TRBV10-3 to TRBJ1-5; no reliable D call. Trimming took 2 bases from V and 8 from J, leaving 16 bases between them. The germline CDR1 and CDR2 sequences are ENHRY and SYGVKD. This CDR3 is built from 15 residues. Here the CDR3 DNA reads TGTGCCATCAGTGAGGTGACGTCGGGGTCTGAGCCCCAGCATTTT. This codes for CAISEVTSGSEPQHF.

This clonotype was seen a few times. The CDR3 nucleotides are TGTGCCAGGAGGGCAACGATGAAGGGCTCCTACGAGCAGTACTTC. Its translation: CARRATMKGSYEQYF. The chain uses TRBV13 and TRBJ2-7, with D maybe TRBD2 (5 bases). V was trimmed by 9 bases and J by 0 bases, leaving 18 bases between them. Germline V gene data show CDR1 as PRHDT and CDR2 as FYEKMQ (reference sequence). The CDR3 consists of 15 residues.

The rearrangement links TRBV9 to TRBJ1-5; D ambiguous. V lost 0 bases, J lost 2 bases, and 9 bases lay in between. This CDR3 has 15 amino acids. Germline CDR1 is SGDLS and CDR2 is YYNGEE. The CDR3 DNA reads TGTGCCAGCAGCGTAGCCCCAGACGGCAATCAGCCCCAGCATTTT. Residues: CASSVAPDGNQPQHF. Together with reference TRBV9 and TRBJ1-5, the CDR3 gives the full variable domain: DSGVTQTPKHLITATGQRVTLRCSPRSGDLSVYWYQQSLDQGLQFLIQYYNGEERAKGNILERFSAQQFPDLHSELNLSSLELGDSALYFCASSVAPDGNQPQHFGDGTRLSIL.

This clonotype was observed many times. The chain recombines TRBV29-1 with TRBJ2-3; D unclear. Germline-derived CDR1 and CDR2 are SQVTM and ANQGSEA. Trimming shortened V by 3 bases and J by 2 bases, and 6 bases separated the two germline ends. There are 12 residues in the CDR3. The CDR3 region has the DNA TGCAGCGTTGACAGTCCCACAGATACGCAGTATTTT. It yields the protein CSVDSPTDTQYF.

This clonotype occurred a few times. The CDR3 nucleotides read TGTGCCAGCACCGATGGTTGGACAGATACGCAGTATTTT. Protein product: CASTDGWTDTQYF. The chain has TRBV27 and TRBJ2-3, with D uncertain. Looked up from germline, CDR1 is MNHEY and CDR2 is SMNVEV (reference sequence). The ends were cut back, 7 bases at V and 3 bases at J, with 11 bases in the middle. The CDR3 runs to 13 residues.

The table lists this clonotype with a few counts. The CDR3 is CASSHGDSLGYTF. CDR3 coding DNA: TGTGCCAGCAGCCACGGGGACAGTTTGGGCTACACCTTC. The chain uses TRBV12-3 or TRBV12-4 and TRBJ1-2; 7 bases line up with TRBD1. The V gene end was trimmed by 6 bases and the J gene end by 8 bases; junction bases not matched to a gene: 9. The CDR3 spans 13 residues.

As regards this clonotype: One end of the junction fails to match germline, which may point to a read error. V gene TRBV14 combines with J gene TRBJ1-4, with D maybe TRBD1 (5 bases). The CDR3 loop spans 13 amino acids. Germline V CDR1 and CDR2: SGHDN, FVKESK. The CDR3 is CASSVGTNEKLFF. The CDR3 DNA is TGTGCCAGCAGTGTCGGGACTAACGAAAAACTGTTTTTT. The variable domain in full, completed from reference TRBV14 and TRBJ1-4, reads EAGVTQFPSHSVIEKGQTVTLRCDPISGHDNLYWYRRVMGKEIKFLLHFVKESKQDESGMPNNRFLAERTGGTYSTLKVQPAELEDSGVYFCASSVGTNEKLFFGSGTQLSVL.

This clonotype was observed a single time. The chain is built from TRBV7-2 and TRBJ2-1, with D perhaps being TRBD1 or TRBD2 (6 bases each). The CDR3 spans 15 residues. Trimming stripped 1 base from V and 8 bases from J, with 15 bases between. Germline V lookup: CDR1 SGHTA, CDR2 FQGNSA. CDR3 bases: TGTGCCAGCAGCTTAGGACGGGGGCGGGGCGATGAGCAGTTCTTC. Amino acids: CASSLGRGRGDEQFF.

In DNA form, the CDR3 reads TGTGCCAGCAGTACACCGGGACAGGGGCGCCCTGAAGCTTTCTTT. Its translation is CASSTPGQGRPEAFF. The chain carries TRBV27 and TRBJ1-1; 10 bases map to TRBD1. Germline trimming cut 5 bases from V and 6 bases from J; bases unmatched to any gene: 9. In germline, CDR1 is MNHEY, CDR2 SMNVEV (reference sequence). The CDR3 consists of 15 residues.

This rearrangement joins TRBV27 to TRBJ2-7; TRBD1 matches at 7 bases. V lost 5 bases and J lost 3; bases outside the gene matches: 13. Looked up from germline, CDR1 is MNHEY and CDR2 is SMNVEV (reference sequence). The CDR3 loop spans 16 amino acids. The CDR3 sequence is CASSAAGGGYNYEQYF. The CDR3 nucleotides read TGTGCCAGCAGTGCGGCAGGGGGTGGCTACAACTACGAGCAGTACTTC.

Worth noting for this clonotype: A much more abundant neighbour one base away suggests this may be a read error. V usage is TRBV29-1 and J usage is TRBJ2-5; D is ambiguous. Germline V gene data show CDR1 as SQVTM and CDR2 as ANQGSEA. CDR3 size: 14 residues. CDR3: CTVEFGQSQETQYF. The DNA of the CDR3 is TGCACCGTTGAATTCGGCCAGAGCCAAGAGACCCAGTACTTC.

Only a few counts were recorded for this clonotype. The rearrangement links TRBV15 to TRBJ2-3; 8 positions match TRBD1. V shed 3 bases and J 6 bases; nucleotides not matched to a gene: 5. CDR1 is LNHNV and CDR2 is YYDKDF in the germline V gene (reference sequence). The length of the CDR3 is 14 residues. CDR3: CATSSSGGGDTQYF. Here the CDR3 DNA reads TGTGCCACCAGCAGTTCAGGGGGCGGGGATACGCAGTATTTT.

The chain combines TRBV7-2 with TRBJ1-1; D is unclear. Trimming took 8 bases from V and 5 from J, leaving 15 bases between them. The CDR3 is 13 residues long. CDR1 and CDR2 (germline): SGHTA, FQGNSA. The CDR3: CASGRSWETEAFF. CDR3 coding DNA: TGTGCCAGCGGACGCTCGTGGGAGACTGAAGCTTTCTTT.

V and J are TRBV7-2 and TRBJ2-6, with 8 positions matching TRBD2. Germline CDR1 SGHTA, CDR2 FQGNSA. Germline trimming cut 0 bases from V and 0 bases from J; bases unmatched to any gene: 7. The CDR3 spans 19 residues. The CDR3 loop reads CASSLAGLAGFSGANVLTF. CDR3 DNA: TGTGCCAGCAGCTTAGCTGGCCTAGCGGGTTTCTCTGGGGCCAACGTCCTGACTTTC.

This clonotype was counted between two and nine times. V gene TRBV27 combines with J gene TRBJ2-1; D is tentatively TRBD1 or TRBD2 (6 bases each). V dropped 10 bases and J dropped 5 bases, with 15 bases sitting between them. Germline V gives CDR1 MNHEY, CDR2 SMNVEV (reference sequence). The CDR3 extends over 13 amino acids. CDR3 bases: TGTGCCACCCTTTGGGGGGCCAACAATGAGCAGTTCTTC. Its protein product is CATLWGANNEQFF.

In DNA, the CDR3 is TGTGCCACTGCGACCGGGGCCTACGAGCAGTACTTC. Its translation is CATATGAYEQYF. The J gene is TRBJ2-7, the V gene TRBV10-3, with D perhaps matching TRBD2 (5 bases). Germline CDR1 and CDR2: ENHRY and SYGVKD. The CDR3 length is 12 residues. Trimming pared 10 bases from V and 2 bases from J, leaving 12 bases between.

V usage is TRBV27 and J usage is TRBJ2-1, with 7 positions matching TRBD2. There are 17 residues in the CDR3. CDR1 and CDR2 (germline): MNHEY, SMNVEV (reference sequence). The V gene end was trimmed by 6 bases and the J gene end by 6 bases; junction bases not matched to a gene: 17. Written as DNA, the CDR3 is TGTGCCAGCAGCTACCTCCGGACTAGAGGTTTTTTCAATGAGCAGTTCTTC. Translating gives CASSYLRTRGFFNEQFF.

J is TRBJ1-1 and V is TRBV6-5, with a possible D match to TRBD1 (6 bases). Trimming removed 0 bases at V and 4 bases at J, with 15 bases between. The CDR3 has 16 amino acids. Looked up from germline, CDR1 is MNHEY and CDR2 is SVGAGI. The CDR3 protein is CASSYSRDIGATEAFF. The CDR3 DNA is TGTGCCAGCAGTTACTCTAGGGACATTGGGGCCACTGAAGCTTTCTTT.

This clonotype occurred a few times. This sequence joins TRBV3-1 and TRBJ2-4; 8 bases align to TRBD1. There are 17 residues in the CDR3. The V segment lost 5 bases and the J segment 2 bases; nucleotides outside the gene matches: 11. The V gene's germline CDR1 is LGHDT and CDR2 YNNKEL (reference sequence). The chain's CDR3 is CASSSTSGGESKNIQYF. CDR3 DNA sequence: TGTGCCAGCAGCTCGACTTCAGGGGGCGAATCCAAAAACATTCAGTACTTC.

In its sample, this clonotype was seen many times. This chain connects TRBV27 to TRBJ2-5; D possibly uses TRBD1 or TRBD2 (6 bases each). The CDR3 extends over 12 amino acids. Germline V lookup: CDR1 MNHEY, CDR2 SMNVEV (reference sequence). Trimming left V 7 bases short and J 6 bases short, with 12 bases between. CDR3 sequence reads: CASKGGSKTQYF. CDR3 bases: TGTGCCAGCAAGGGGGGTTCGAAGACCCAGTACTTC.

This clonotype was recorded a few times. This chain uses TRBV24-1 with TRBJ2-5; 12 bases are a match to TRBD1. V shed 3 bases, J shed 5 bases, and the junction held 3 bases outside the gene matches. The germline V gene encodes CDR1 KGHDR and CDR2 SFDVKD. The CDR3 consists of 15 residues. Written as DNA, the CDR3 is TGTGCCACCAGTGATCGGGACAGGGGGCCGGAGACCCAGTACTTC. It codes for CATSDRDRGPETQYF.

This clonotype was detected only a few times. The genes are TRBV5-1 and TRBJ2-1; 10 positions match TRBD2. The J segment lost 4 bases and the V segment lost 5 bases, leaving 6 bases of the junction unmatched. CDR3 length equals 15 residues. Germline-derived CDR1 and CDR2 are SGHRS and YFSETQ. CDR3 nucleotide sequence: TGCGCCAGCAGGGCTAGCGGGAGAAGTTACAATGAGCAGTTCTTC. Its translation: CASRASGRSYNEQFF. Combining the CDR3 with reference TRBV5-1 and TRBJ2-1 gives the whole variable domain KAGVTQTPRYLIKTRGQQVTLSCSPISGHRSVSWYQQTPGQGLQFLFEYFSETQRNKGNFPGRFSGRQFSNSRSEMNVSTLELGDSALYLCASRASGRSYNEQFFGPGTRLTVL.

About this clonotype: A much more abundant neighbour one base away suggests this may be a read error. The genes are TRBV29-1 and TRBJ2-7; 14 bases are a match to TRBD2. V was pared by 6 bases and J by 5 bases, with 3 bases of the junction left unmatched. The CDR3 sequence is 13 residues long. The germline V gene has CDR1 SQVTM and CDR2 ANQGSEA. The CDR3 reads CSVGLAGEDEQYF. CDR3 nucleotide sequence: TGCAGCGTGGGACTAGCGGGAGAGGACGAGCAGTACTTC.

This rearrangement joins TRBV12-3 or TRBV12-4 to TRBJ2-7, with TRBD2 as a possible D gene (6 bases). Deletions cut 6 bases from V and 10 bases from J, with 16 bases between. The CDR3 runs 12 residues. DNA of the CDR3: TGTGCCAGCAGCCGCCCAGGGAGGAACCAGTACTTC. The encoded protein is CASSRPGRNQYF.

The chain combines TRBV15 with TRBJ2-6; 7 positions agree with TRBD2. The ends lost 1 base at V and 5 bases at J; junction bases unmatched: 8. CDR3 size: 17 residues. Germline V gene sequence: CDR1 LNHNV, CDR2 YYDKDF (reference sequence). CDR3 amino acids: CATSRVSGGFWANVLTF. The CDR3 region has the DNA TGTGCCACCAGCAGAGTTTCGGGGGGTTTCTGGGCCAACGTCCTGACTTTC. The whole variable domain, remainder taken from reference TRBV15 and TRBJ2-6, is DAMVIQNPRYQVTQFGKPVTLSCSQTLNHNVMYWYQQKSSQAPKLLFHYYDKDFNNEADTPDNFQSRRPNTSFCFLDIRSPGLGDTAMYLCATSRVSGGFWANVLTFGAGSRLTVL.

This clonotype was found a few times. The V gene is TRBV5-1, the J gene TRBJ2-1, with TRBD1 matching 11 bases. The germline CDR1 and CDR2 sequences are SGHRS and YFSETQ. The CDR3 sequence is 15 residues long. The ends lost 3 bases at V and 6 bases at J; junction bases unmatched: 5. CDR3 amino acids: CASSYPGQGGNEQFF. The CDR3 bases are TGCGCCAGCAGCTATCCGGGACAGGGGGGCAATGAGCAGTTCTTC.

The chain carries TRBV21-1 and TRBJ2-7; the table's D call, TRBD1, was not checked against the DNA. TRBV21-1 is a pseudogene locus. The CDR3 runs to 18 residues. CDR3 sequence (DNA): TGTGCCAGCAGCAAAGATTTTCCGGGGACTAGGAGCTCCTACGAGCAGTACTTC. Translation gives CASSKDFPGTRSSYEQYF.

This sequence joins TRBV2 and TRBJ2-5; D is ambiguous. CDR1 and CDR2 from the germline V gene are SNHLY and FYNNEI. V was clipped by 7 bases and J by 5 bases, with 14 bases between them. CDR3 length: 13 residues. Written as DNA, the CDR3 is TGTGCCAGCATGAAGACATGGCCGGAGACCCAGTACTTC. This gives the protein CASMKTWPETQYF.

This chain links TRBV9 with TRBJ2-3; 7 nucleotides agree with TRBD2. CDR3 size: 15 residues. Germline V lookup: CDR1 SGDLS, CDR2 YYNGEE. The V segment lost 0 bases and the J segment 8 bases; nucleotides outside the gene matches: 9. CDR3 in amino acids: CASSVGTSSRATQYF. The DNA of the CDR3 is TGTGCCAGCAGCGTAGGGACTAGTAGTCGCGCTACGCAGTATTTT.